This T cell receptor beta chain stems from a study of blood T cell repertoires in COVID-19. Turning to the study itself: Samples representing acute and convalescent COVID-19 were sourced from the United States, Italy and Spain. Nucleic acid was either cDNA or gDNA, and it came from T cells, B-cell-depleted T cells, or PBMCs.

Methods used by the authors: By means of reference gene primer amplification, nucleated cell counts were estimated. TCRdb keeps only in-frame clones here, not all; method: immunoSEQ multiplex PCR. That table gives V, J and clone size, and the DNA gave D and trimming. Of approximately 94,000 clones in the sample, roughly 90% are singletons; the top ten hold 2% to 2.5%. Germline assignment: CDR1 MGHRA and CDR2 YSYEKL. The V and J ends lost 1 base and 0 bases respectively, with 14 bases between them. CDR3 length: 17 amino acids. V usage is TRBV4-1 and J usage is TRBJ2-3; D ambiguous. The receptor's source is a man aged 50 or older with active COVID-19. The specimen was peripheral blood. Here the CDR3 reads CASSQGLTRSSTDTQYF. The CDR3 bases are TGCGCCAGCAGCCAAGGATTAACTCGATCTAGCACAGATACGCAGTATTTT.